This T cell receptor (beta chain) was sequenced during a study of OX40 agonist ivuxolimab in advanced cancers. Study-wide background: Every patient in dose escalation had hepatocellular carcinoma, melanoma, renal cell or head and neck cancer. Three partial responders included one hepatocellular carcinoma patient and two cutaneous melanoma patients. Study results and limitations: Doses of 0.1 to 3.0 mg/kg were accompanied by clonal expansion of CD4+ and CD8+ blood T cells by week 6.

The cohort excluded patients with autoimmune disease history or systemic immunosuppression. Note on this clone: What it recognizes is unknown.

Produced via immunoSEQ multiplex PCR; TCRdb's table is partial and in-frame only. Of some 100,000 clones listed, over 85% are singletons. Trimming shortened V by 4 bases and J by 8 bases, and 12 bases separated the two germline ends. The CDR3 totals 12 residues. CDR1 and CDR2 from the germline V gene are SGHTS and YDEGEE. This material consisted of CD4+ or CD8+ T cells sorted from blood, taken in a trial of the OX40 agonist ivuxolimab. This chain connects TRBV5-8 to TRBJ1-2, with D perhaps matching TRBD1 (5 bases). The source of this sequence is an adult with an advanced solid tumor such as melanoma, head and neck, liver or kidney cancer. CDR3 bases: TGTGCCAGCAGCCTTCGGGGGTTCGGCTACACCTTC. Its translation is CASSLRGFGYTF.